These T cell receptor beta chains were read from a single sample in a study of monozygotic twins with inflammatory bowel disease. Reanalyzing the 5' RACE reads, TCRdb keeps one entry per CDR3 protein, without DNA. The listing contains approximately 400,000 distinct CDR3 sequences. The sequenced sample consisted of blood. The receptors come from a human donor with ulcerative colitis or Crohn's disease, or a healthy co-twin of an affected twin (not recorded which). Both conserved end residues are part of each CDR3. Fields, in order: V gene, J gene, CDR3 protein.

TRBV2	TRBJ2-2	CASSRGSTTNTGELFF
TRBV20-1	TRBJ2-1	CSAYLRMYNEQFF
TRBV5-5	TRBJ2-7	CASSLISPTEQYF
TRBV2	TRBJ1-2	CASSEDENGYTF
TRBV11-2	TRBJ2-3	CASSLVRGGTDTQYF
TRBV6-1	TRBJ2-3	CASSERDYPGDTQYF
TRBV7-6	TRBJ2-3	CASSLASGAGTQYF
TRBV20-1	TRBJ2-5	CSARDLRLAYETQYF
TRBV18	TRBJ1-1	CASSQGKVANTEAFF
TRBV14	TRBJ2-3	CASSQRDRVGADTQYF
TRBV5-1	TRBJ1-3	CASSLDLQGLDGNTIYF
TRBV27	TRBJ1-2	CASSPNTLNYGYTF
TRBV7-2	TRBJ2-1	CASREGMGDEQFF
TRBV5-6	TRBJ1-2	CASSFSRTGASYGYTF
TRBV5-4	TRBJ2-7	CASSPGPNTPSYEQYF
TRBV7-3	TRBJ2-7	CASSLGFGYEQYF
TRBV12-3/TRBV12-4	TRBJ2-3	CASRVDATDTQYF
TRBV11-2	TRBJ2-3	CASSHLTGPKNTQYF
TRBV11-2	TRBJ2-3	CASSLDLLYTNVYF
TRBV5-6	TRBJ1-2	CASSLGGSTNGYTF
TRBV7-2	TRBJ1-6	CASSLGQLSSYNSPLHF
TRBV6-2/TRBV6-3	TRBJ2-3	CASSHGPRTQYF
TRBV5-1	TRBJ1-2	CASSLGTTANYGYTF
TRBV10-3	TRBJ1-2	CAISESAGDGYTF
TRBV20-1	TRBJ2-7	CSASGTGNHEQYF
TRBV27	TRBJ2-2	CASSLYSGELFF
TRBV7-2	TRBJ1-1	CASSLSGQRNTEAFF